A selection of T cell receptor beta chains follows, all from one sample in a study of identifying expanded T cells in peripheral blood. Profiling relied on immunoSEQ multiplex PCR, and the TCRdb table lists in-frame clones only, not all of them. This sample has over 100,000 clones, with roughly 90% found just once. What was sequenced was blood. The receptors were gathered from a person aged 18 to 70 in good health. The CDR3 runs from the conserved cysteine through the conserved F or W. The order of the fields is D gene, V gene, CDR3 length, J gene, clone size, CDR3 protein, CDR3 DNA. A D gene is named only where the DNA matches it firmly. Where a row states a size, it is once, few, many or the class of an expanded clone; other rows omit it.

>NA|TRBV28|16|TRBJ1-2|NA
CASTLLSGGGAYGYTF
TGTGCCAGCACCCTTCTCTCCGGCGGGGGCGCCTATGGCTACACCTTC
>NA|TRBV6-1|14|TRBJ2-2|NA
CASSGTANTGELFF
TGTGCCAGCAGTGGGACAGCGAACACCGGGGAGCTGTTTTTT
>NA|TRBV10-3|15|TRBJ2-7|NA
CAISEVAEGLYEQYF
TGTGCCATCAGTGAGGTGGCGGAGGGCCTCTACGAGCAGTACTTC
>TRBD2|TRBV7-3|12|TRBJ2-1|few
CASSLAGGEQFF
TGTGCCAGCAGCCTTGCGGGGGGTGAGCAGTTCTTC
>NA|TRBV27|13|TRBJ1-1|NA
CASHPGSNTEAFF
TGTGCCAGCCACCCTGGGTCCAACACTGAAGCTTTCTTT
>NA|TRBV15|15|TRBJ2-5|once
CATSRGGRGPETQYF
TGTGCCACCAGCAGAGGGGGGAGGGGGCCGGAGACCCAGTACTTC
>NA|TRBV6-1|13|TRBJ2-3|NA
CASRHREPDTQYF
TGTGCCAGCAGACACAGGGAACCAGATACGCAGTATTTT
>NA|TRBV9|12|TRBJ1-2|few
CARSGELYGYTF
TGTGCCAGGTCTGGGGAATTGTATGGCTACACCTTC
>TRBD2|TRBV7-8|18|TRBJ2-5|NA
CASSLAWLTSGTKETQYF
TGTGCCAGCAGCTTAGCCTGGCTGACTAGCGGGACCAAAGAGACCCAGTACTTC
>NA|TRBV7-3|15|TRBJ1-1|NA
CASSLVGQGKTEAFF
TGTGCCAGCAGCTTAGTTGGCCAGGGTAAAACTGAAGCTTTCTTT
>TRBD1|TRBV28|14|TRBJ1-2|NA
CASSTRDRGYGYTF
TGTGCCAGCAGTACCCGGGACAGGGGCTATGGCTACACCTTC
>TRBD2|TRBV7-7|14|TRBJ2-3|NA
CASSPRGGPDTQYF
TGTGCCAGCAGCCCCCGGGGGGGCCCAGATACGCAGTATTTT
>NA|TRBV11-1|14|TRBJ2-7|NA
CASSSRNEGYEQYF
TGTGCCAGCAGCTCAAGGAATGAGGGCTACGAGCAGTACTTC
>NA|TRBV4-1|16|TRBJ2-1|NA
CASTLEGSHSYNEQFF
TGCGCCAGCACTTTAGAGGGGTCCCACTCCTACAATGAGCAGTTCTTC
>TRBD2|TRBV7-8|14|TRBJ2-2|NA
CASTLSGGIGELFF
TGTGCCAGCACCCTTAGCGGGGGAATCGGGGAGCTGTTTTTT
>TRBD2|TRBV7-3|16|TRBJ2-1|NA
CASSLMGASGMGEQFF
TGTGCCAGCAGCTTAATGGGGGCTAGCGGGATGGGTGAGCAGTTCTTC
>TRBD2|TRBV5-1|16|TRBJ2-3|NA
CASSVGLAGYTDTQYF
TGCGCCAGCAGCGTTGGACTAGCGGGATACACAGATACGCAGTATTTT
>NA|TRBV19|14|TRBJ2-7|NA
CASNTGGNPYEQYF
TGTGCCAGTAACACCGGCGGTAACCCCTACGAGCAGTACTTC